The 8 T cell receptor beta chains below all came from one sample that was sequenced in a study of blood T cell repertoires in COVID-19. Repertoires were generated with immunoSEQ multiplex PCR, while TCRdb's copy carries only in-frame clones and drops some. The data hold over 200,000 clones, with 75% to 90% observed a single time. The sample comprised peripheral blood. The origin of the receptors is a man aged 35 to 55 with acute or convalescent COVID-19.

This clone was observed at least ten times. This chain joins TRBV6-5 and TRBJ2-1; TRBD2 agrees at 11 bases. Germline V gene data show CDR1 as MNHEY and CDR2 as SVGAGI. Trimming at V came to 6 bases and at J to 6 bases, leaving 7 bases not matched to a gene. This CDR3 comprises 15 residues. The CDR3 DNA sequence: TGTGCCAGCAGGCCCGGGACTAGCGGTATCAATGAGCAGTTCTTC. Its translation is CASRPGTSGINEQFF.

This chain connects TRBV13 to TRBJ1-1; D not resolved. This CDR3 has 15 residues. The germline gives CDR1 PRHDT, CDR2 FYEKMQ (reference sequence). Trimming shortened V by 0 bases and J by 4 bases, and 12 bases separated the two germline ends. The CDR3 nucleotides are TGTGCCAGCAGCTTAGGCGGGGTGGGAGTCACTGAAGCTTTCTTT. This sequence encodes CASSLGGVGVTEAFF.

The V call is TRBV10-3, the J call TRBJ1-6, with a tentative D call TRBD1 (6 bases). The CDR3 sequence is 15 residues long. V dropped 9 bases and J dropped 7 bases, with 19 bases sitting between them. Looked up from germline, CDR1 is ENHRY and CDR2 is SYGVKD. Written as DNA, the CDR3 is TGTGCCATTGGACAGTCTCTTCAGGGAAATTCACCCCTCCACTTT. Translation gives CAIGQSLQGNSPLHF.

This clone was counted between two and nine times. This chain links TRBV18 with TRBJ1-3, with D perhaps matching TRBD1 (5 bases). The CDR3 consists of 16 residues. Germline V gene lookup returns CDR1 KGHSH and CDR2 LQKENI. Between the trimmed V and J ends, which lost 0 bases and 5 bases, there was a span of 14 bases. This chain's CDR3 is CASSPPGGDVRNTIYF. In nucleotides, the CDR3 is TGTGCCAGCTCACCACCCGGAGGGGACGTGAGAAACACCATATATTTT. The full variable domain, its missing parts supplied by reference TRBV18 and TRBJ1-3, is NAGVMQNPRHLVRRRGQEARLRCSPMKGHSHVYWYRQLPEEGLKFMVYLQKENIIDESGMPKERFSAEFPKEGPSILRIQQVVRGDSAAYFCASSPPGGDVRNTIYFGEGSWLTVV.

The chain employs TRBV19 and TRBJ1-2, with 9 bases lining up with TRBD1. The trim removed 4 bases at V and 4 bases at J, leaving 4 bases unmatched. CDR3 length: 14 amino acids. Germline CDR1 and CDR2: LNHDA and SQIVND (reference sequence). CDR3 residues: CASSTQDRGYGYTF. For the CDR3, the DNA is TGTGCCAGTAGTACCCAGGACAGGGGCTATGGCTACACCTTC.

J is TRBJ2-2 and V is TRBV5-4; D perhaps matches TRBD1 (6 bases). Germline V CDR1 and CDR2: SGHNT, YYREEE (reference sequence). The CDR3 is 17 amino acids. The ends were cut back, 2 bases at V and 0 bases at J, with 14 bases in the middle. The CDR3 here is CASSFPGQRANTGELFF. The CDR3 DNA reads TGTGCCAGCAGCTTCCCGGGACAACGCGCGAACACCGGGGAGCTGTTTTTT.

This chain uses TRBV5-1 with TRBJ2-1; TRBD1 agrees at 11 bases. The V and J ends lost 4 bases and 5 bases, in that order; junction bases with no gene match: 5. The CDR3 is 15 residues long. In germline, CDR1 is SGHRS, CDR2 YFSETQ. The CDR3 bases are TGCGCCAGCAGCCCTGGACAGGGGGCCCACAATGAGCAGTTCTTC. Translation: CASSPGQGAHNEQFF.

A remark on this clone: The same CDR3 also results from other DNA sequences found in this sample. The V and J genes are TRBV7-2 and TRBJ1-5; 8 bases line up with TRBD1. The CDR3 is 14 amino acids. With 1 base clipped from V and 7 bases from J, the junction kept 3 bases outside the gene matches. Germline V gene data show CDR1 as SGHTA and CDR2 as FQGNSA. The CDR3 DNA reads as TGTGCCAGCAGCTTAGACGGGACAGGCCAGCCCCAGCATTTT. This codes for CASSLDGTGQPQHF.